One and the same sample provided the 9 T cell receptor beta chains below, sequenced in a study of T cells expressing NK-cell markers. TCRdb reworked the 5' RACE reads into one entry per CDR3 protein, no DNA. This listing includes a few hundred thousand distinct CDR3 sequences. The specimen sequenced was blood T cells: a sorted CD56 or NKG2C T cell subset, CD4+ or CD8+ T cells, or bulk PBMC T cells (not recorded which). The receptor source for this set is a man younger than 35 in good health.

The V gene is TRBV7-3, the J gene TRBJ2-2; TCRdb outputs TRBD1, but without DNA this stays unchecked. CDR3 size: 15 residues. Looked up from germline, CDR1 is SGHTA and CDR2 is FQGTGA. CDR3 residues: CASSRLTGNMGELFF.

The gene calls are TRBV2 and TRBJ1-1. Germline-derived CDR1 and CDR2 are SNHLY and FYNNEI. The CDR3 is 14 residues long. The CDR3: CASTISRANTEAFF.

CDR3 region: CASSQELADGSVF. V is TRBV4-3 and J is TRBJ2-1; TCRdb outputs TRBD2, but without DNA this stays unchecked. The length of the CDR3 is 13 residues. Germline V gives CDR1 LGHNA, CDR2 YSLEER.

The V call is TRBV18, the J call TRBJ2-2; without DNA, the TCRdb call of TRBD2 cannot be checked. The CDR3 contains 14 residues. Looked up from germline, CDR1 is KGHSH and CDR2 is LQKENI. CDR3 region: CASSATGSDGELFF.

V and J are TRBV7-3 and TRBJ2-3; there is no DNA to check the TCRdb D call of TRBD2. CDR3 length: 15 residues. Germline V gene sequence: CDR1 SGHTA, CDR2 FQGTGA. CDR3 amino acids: CASSWTSGRLDTQYF.

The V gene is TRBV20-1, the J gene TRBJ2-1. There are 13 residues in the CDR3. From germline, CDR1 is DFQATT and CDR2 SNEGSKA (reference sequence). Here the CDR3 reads CSAPVARAGEQFF.

The CDR3 region is CASSWRTGVTEAFF. This chain connects TRBV7-9 to TRBJ1-1; TCRdb's D call of TRBD1 is untestable without DNA. The CDR3 runs 14 residues. The V gene's germline CDR1 is SEHNR and CDR2 FQNEAQ (reference sequence). Looking up the rest from reference TRBV7-9 and TRBJ1-1 gives the full variable domain: DTGVSQNPRHKITKRGQNVTFRCDPISEHNRLYWYRQTLGQGPEFLTYFQNEAQLEKSRLLSDRFSAERPKGSFSTLEIQRTEQGDSAMYLCASSWRTGVTEAFFGQGTRLTVV.

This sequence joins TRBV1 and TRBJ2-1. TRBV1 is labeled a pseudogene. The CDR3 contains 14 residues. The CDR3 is CTSTLNFSRNEQFF.

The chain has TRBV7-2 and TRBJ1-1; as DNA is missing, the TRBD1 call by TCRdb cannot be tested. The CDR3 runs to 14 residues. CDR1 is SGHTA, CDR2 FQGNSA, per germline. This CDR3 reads CASSRQGGNTEAFF.